The 10 T cell receptor beta chains presented below share a single source sample, sequenced in a study of cytomegalovirus exposure and HLA in healthy donors. Researchers ran the PCR with 60 Vbeta and 13 Jbeta primers. Profiled with immunoSEQ multiplex PCR; TCRdb holds only in-frame clones, not every one. Altogether approximately 150,000 clones are present, over 75% being singletons, with the ten largest covering less than 3.5%. The sequenced sample was PBMCs. These receptors all stem from a woman aged 30 to 39 in good health and CMV-seronegative.

The V call is TRBV29-1, the J call TRBJ2-1, with D tentatively TRBD2 (6 bases). The CDR3 extends over 18 amino acids. The germline V gene encodes CDR1 SQVTM and CDR2 ANQGSEA. The V end lost 1 base, the J end lost 0 bases, and 19 bases lay between the germline ends. The CDR3, as DNA: TGCAGCGTTGAAGTATTTGGTTCGGACGGGAGCTCCTACAATGAGCAGTTCTTC. Translating it yields CSVEVFGSDGSSYNEQFF.

The gene calls are TRBV30 and TRBJ2-7, with TRBD1 matching 7 bases. Germline V lookup: CDR1 GTSNPN, CDR2 SVGIG (reference sequence). With V trimmed by 5 bases and J by 4 bases, 5 bases remained unmatched. This CDR3 region has 12 residues. In DNA, the CDR3 is TGTGCCTGGGGGGGACAGCCGTACGAGCAGTACTTC. Protein product: CAWGGQPYEQYF.

V usage is TRBV5-4 and J usage is TRBJ1-2, with a tentative D call TRBD1 (6 bases). The germline V and J ends were trimmed by 7 bases and 4 bases, with 17 bases remaining between them. The length of the CDR3 is 14 residues. Germline V gene data show CDR1 as SGHNT and CDR2 as YYREEE (reference sequence). Here the CDR3 DNA reads TGTGCCAGCGGGACAACAGGGTTCTCCTATGGCTACACCTTC. Its translation: CASGTTGFSYGYTF.

The chain uses TRBV4-1 and TRBJ1-2; perhaps TRBD1 as D (5 bases). The ends were cut back, 2 bases at V and 11 bases at J, with 15 bases in the middle. The CDR3 has 13 residues. The germline gives CDR1 MGHRA, CDR2 YSYEKL. CDR3 sequence (DNA): TGCGCCAGCAGCCAATTGCTCCAGGGTGGGTACACCTTC. Amino acids: CASSQLLQGGYTF.

The chain is built from TRBV19 and TRBJ2-3; TRBD2 matches 9 bases. The CDR3 is 15 amino acids. CDR1 is LNHDA, CDR2 SQIVND, per germline (reference sequence). Unmatched junction bases numbered 7, after V lost 3 bases and J lost 6 bases. CDR3 coding DNA: TGTGCCAGTAGTATGTGGCGGGGGGGCTCCGATACGCAGTATTTT. Translation gives CASSMWRGGSDTQYF.

The chain is built from TRBV29-1 and TRBJ2-5; D ambiguous. Per germline, CDR1 SQVTM and CDR2 ANQGSEA. V was cut by 4 bases and J by 4 bases, with 10 bases left in between. The length of the CDR3 is 12 residues. The CDR3 protein is CSVVRARETQYF. The CDR3 DNA sequence: TGCAGCGTTGTGAGAGCTAGAGAGACCCAGTACTTC.

This clone has more than one count but fewer than ten. This chain joins TRBV4-1 and TRBJ1-2, with D tentatively TRBD1 (6 bases). The CDR3 consists of 15 residues. V gave up 0 bases and J gave up 13 bases, with 21 bases separating them. Looked up from germline, CDR1 is MGHRA and CDR2 is YSYEKL. CDR3 loop: CASSQDGQTTGKSTF. The CDR3 DNA sequence: TGCGCCAGCAGCCAAGACGGACAGACCACGGGGAAATCCACCTTC.

J is TRBJ2-7 and V is TRBV19; D unclear. The CDR3 spans 13 residues. The germline CDR1 and CDR2 sequences are LNHDA and SQIVND (reference sequence). V shed 3 bases and J shed 3 bases, with 9 bases lying between them. CDR3 loop: CASSINSLYEQYF. Here the CDR3 DNA reads TGTGCCAGTAGTATCAACAGCCTCTACGAGCAGTACTTC.

This clone was counted a few times. V gene TRBV5-1 combines with J gene TRBJ2-7; 7 bases match TRBD2. The V gene end was trimmed by 2 bases and the J gene end by 5 bases; junction bases not matched to a gene: 16. Germline values: CDR1 SGHRS, CDR2 YFSETQ. CDR3 length: 17 residues. The CDR3 DNA sequence: TGCGCCAGCAGCTTCCGCTCTTCGGCGCGGGAGCTCAACGAGCAGTACTTC. Translated: CASSFRSSARELNEQYF. Filled out from reference TRBV5-1 and TRBJ2-7, the complete variable domain reads KAGVTQTPRYLIKTRGQQVTLSCSPISGHRSVSWYQQTPGQGLQFLFEYFSETQRNKGNFPGRFSGRQFSNSRSEMNVSTLELGDSALYLCASSFRSSARELNEQYFGPGTRLTVT.

J is TRBJ2-2 and V is TRBV30; D is undetermined. Trimming pared 4 bases from V and 3 bases from J, leaving 15 bases between. This CDR3 contains 15 residues. The germline V gene has CDR1 GTSNPN and CDR2 SVGIG (reference sequence). The CDR3 loop is CAWIGGEVDTGELFF. The CDR3 coding sequence is TGTGCCTGGATTGGCGGAGAGGTCGACACCGGGGAGCTGTTTTTT. The full variable domain, completed using reference TRBV30 and TRBJ2-2, is SQTIHQWPATLVQPVGSPLSLECTVEGTSNPNLYWYRQAAGRGLQLLFYSVGIGQISSEVPQNLSASRPQDRQFILSSKKLLLSDSGFYLCAWIGGEVDTGELFFGEGSRLTVL.